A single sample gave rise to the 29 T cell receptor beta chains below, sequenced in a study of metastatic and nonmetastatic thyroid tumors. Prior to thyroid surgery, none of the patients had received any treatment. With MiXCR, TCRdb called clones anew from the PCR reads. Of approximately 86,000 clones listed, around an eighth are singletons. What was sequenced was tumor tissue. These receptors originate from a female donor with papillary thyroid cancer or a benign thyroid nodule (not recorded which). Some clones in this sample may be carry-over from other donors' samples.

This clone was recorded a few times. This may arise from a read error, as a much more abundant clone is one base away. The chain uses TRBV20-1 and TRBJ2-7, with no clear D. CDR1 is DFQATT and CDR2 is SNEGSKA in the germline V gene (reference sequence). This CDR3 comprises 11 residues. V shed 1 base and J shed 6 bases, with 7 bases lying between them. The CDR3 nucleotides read TGCAGTGCTAGAGGCTCCATCGAGCAGTACTTC. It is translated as CSARGSIEQYF.

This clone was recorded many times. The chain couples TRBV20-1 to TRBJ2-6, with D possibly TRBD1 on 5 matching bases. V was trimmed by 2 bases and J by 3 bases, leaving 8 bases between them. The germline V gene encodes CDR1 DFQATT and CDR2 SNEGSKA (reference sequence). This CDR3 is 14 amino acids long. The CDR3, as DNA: TGCAGTGCTAGACAGGGTTTTGGGGCCAACGTCCTGACTTTC. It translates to CSARQGFGANVLTF.

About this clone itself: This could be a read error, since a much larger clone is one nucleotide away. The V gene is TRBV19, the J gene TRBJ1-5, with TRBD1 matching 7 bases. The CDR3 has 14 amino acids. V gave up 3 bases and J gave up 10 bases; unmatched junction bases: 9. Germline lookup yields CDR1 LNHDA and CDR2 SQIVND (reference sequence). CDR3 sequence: CASSMKQGSHPQHF. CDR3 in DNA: TGTGCCAGTAGTATGAAACAGGGGAGTCACCCCCAGCATTTT.

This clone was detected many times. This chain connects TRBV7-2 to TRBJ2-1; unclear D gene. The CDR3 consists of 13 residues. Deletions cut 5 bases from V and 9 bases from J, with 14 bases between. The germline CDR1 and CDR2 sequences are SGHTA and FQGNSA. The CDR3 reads CASSQYPPPEQFF. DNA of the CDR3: TGTGCCAGCAGCCAATACCCCCCGCCTGAGCAGTTCTTC.

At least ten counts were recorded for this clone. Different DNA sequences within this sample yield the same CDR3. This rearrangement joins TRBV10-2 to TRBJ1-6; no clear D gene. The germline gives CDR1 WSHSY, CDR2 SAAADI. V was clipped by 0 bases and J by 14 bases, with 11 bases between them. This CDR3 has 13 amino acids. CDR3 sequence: CASSESEDPALHF. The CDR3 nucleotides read TGCGCCAGCAGTGAGTCTGAGGACCCGGCCCTCCACTTT.

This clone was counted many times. For the CDR3, the DNA is TGTGCCAGTACCCTCCCCCCTTTAGGTACCAGAACTACCGGGGAGCTGTTTTTT. Its translation is CASTLPPLGTRTTGELFF. The V and J genes are TRBV19 and TRBJ2-2; the D is unclear. Germline values: CDR1 LNHDA, CDR2 SQIVND (reference sequence). This CDR3 spans 18 amino acids. V was cut by 7 bases and J by 5 bases, with 26 bases left in between.

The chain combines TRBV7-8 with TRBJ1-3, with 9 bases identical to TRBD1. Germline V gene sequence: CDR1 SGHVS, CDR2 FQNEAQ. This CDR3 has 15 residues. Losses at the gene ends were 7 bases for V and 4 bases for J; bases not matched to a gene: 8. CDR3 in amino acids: CASTAPGTGGNTIYF. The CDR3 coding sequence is TGTGCCAGCACCGCACCGGGGACAGGGGGAAACACCATATATTTT.

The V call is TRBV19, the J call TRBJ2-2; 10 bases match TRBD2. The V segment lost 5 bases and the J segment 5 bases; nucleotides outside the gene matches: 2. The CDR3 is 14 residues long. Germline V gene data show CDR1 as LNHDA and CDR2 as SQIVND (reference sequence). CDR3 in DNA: TGTGCCAGTAGTGGGACTAGCGTAACCGGGGAGCTGTTTTTT. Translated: CASSGTSVTGELFF. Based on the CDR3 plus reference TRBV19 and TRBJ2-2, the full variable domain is DGGITQSPKYLFRKEGQNVTLSCEQNLNHDAMYWYRQDPGQGLRLIYYSQIVNDFQKGDIAEGYSVSREKKESFPLTVTSAQKNPTAFYLCASSGTSVTGELFFGEGSRLTVL.

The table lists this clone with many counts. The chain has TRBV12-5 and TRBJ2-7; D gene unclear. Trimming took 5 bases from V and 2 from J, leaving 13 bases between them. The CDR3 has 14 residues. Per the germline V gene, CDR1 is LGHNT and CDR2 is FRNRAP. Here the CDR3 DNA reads TGTGCTAGTGGTCAGTCCCCTTTAGCCTACGAGCAGTACTTC. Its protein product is CASGQSPLAYEQYF.

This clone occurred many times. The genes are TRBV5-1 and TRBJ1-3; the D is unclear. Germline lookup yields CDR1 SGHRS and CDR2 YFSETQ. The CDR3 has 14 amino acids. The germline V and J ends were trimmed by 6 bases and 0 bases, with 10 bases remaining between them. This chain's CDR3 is CASTPDGSGNTIYF. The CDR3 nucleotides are TGCGCCAGCACCCCGGACGGCTCTGGAAACACCATATATTTT.

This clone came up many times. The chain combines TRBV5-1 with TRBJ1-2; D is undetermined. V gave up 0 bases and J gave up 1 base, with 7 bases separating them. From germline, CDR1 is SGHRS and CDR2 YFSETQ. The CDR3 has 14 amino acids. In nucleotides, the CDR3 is TGCGCCAGCAGCTTGGACAGATTTAACTATGGCTACACCTTC. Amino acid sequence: CASSLDRFNYGYTF. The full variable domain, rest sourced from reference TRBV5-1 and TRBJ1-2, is KAGVTQTPRYLIKTRGQQVTLSCSPISGHRSVSWYQQTPGQGLQFLFEYFSETQRNKGNFPGRFSGRQFSNSRSEMNVSTLELGDSALYLCASSLDRFNYGYTFGSGTRLTVV.

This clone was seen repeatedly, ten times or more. CDR3 coding DNA: TGTGCCAGCAGCGAGAAGGGCACCGGGGAGCTGTTTTTT. It codes for CASSEKGTGELFF. J is TRBJ2-2 and V is TRBV28; no clear D. The V gene lost 6 bases and the J gene lost 4 bases, with 9 bases spanning the gap. The germline CDR1 and CDR2 sequences are MDHEN and SYDVKM. The CDR3 has 13 residues.

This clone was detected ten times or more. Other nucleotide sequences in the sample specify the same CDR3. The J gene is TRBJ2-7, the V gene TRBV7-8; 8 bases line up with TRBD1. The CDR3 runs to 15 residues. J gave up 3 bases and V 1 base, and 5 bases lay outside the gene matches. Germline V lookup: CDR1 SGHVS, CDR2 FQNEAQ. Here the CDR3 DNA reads TGTGCCAGCAGCTTAGGGGGACAGGAAAGCTACGAGCAGTACTTC. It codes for CASSLGGQESYEQYF.

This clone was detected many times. CDR3 protein: CATSDIGQGQETQYF. Written as DNA, the CDR3 is TGTGCCACCAGTGATATCGGACAGGGGCAAGAGACCCAGTACTTC. The J gene is TRBJ2-5, the V gene TRBV24-1, with 9 positions matching TRBD1. The length of the CDR3 is 15 residues. V was pared by 3 bases and J by 2 bases, with 3 bases of the junction left unmatched. CDR1 and CDR2 from the germline V gene are KGHDR and SFDVKD.

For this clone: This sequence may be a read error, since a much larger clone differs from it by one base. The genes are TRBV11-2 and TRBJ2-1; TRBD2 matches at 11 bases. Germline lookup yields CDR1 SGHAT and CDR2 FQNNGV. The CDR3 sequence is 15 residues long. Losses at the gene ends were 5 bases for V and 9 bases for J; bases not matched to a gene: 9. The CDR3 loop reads CASSILAGVVGEQFF. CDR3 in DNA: TGTGCCAGCAGCATACTAGCGGGAGTCGTCGGTGAGCAGTTCTTC.

CDR3 in DNA: TGCGCCAGCAGCTTAGGGTACCAAGAGACCCAGTACTTC. Translated: CASSLGYQETQYF. The rearrangement links TRBV5-1 to TRBJ2-5; unclear D gene. CDR1 is SGHRS, CDR2 YFSETQ, per germline. V lost 2 bases, J lost 0 bases, and 5 bases lay in between. This CDR3 is built from 13 residues.

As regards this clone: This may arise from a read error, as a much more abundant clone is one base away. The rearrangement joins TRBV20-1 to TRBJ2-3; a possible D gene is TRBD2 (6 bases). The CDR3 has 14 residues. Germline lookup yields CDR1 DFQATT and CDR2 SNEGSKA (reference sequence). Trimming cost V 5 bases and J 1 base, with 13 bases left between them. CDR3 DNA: TGCAGTGCTGAGGATGGAGGGGGCACAGATACGCAGTATTTT. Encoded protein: CSAEDGGGTDTQYF.

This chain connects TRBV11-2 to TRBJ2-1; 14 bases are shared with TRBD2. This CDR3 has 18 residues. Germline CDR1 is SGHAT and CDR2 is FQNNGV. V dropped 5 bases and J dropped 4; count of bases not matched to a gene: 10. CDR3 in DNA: TGTGCCAGCAGCGCAGGGACTAGCGGGAGAGGGGGATACAATGAGCAGTTCTTC. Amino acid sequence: CASSAGTSGRGGYNEQFF.

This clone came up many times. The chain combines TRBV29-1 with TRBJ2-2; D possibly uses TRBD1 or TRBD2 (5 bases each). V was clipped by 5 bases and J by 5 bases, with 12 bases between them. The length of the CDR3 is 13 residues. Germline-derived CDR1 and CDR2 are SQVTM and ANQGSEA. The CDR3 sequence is CSVLSRETGELFF. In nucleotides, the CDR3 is TGCAGCGTTTTGTCCAGGGAGACCGGGGAGCTGTTTTTT.

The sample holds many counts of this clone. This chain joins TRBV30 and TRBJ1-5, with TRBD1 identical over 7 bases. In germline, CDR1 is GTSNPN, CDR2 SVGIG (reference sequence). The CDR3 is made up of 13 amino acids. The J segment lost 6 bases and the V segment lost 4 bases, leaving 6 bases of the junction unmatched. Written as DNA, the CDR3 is TGTGCCTGGACCCACAGGGGTGGTCAGCCCCAGCATTTT. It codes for CAWTHRGGQPQHF.

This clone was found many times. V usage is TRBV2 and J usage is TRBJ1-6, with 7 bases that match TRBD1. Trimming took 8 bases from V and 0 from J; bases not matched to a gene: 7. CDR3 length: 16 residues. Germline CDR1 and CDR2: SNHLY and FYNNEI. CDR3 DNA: TGTGCCAGCTTGCAGGGGGTGAGCTCCTATAATTCACCCCTCCACTTT. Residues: CASLQGVSSYNSPLHF.

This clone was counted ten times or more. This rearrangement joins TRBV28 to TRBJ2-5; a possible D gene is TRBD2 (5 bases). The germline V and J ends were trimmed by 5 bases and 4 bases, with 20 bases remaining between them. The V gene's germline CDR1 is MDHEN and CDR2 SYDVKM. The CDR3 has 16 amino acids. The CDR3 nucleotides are TGTGCCAGCAGTCCTAGAGGAGGAGTTAGAAGAGAGACCCAGTACTTC. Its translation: CASSPRGGVRRETQYF.

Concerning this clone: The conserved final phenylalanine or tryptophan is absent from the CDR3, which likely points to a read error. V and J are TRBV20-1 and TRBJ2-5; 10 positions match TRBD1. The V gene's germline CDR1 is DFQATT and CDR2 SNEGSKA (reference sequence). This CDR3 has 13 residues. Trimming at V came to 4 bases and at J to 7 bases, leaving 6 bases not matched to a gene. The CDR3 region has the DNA TGCAGTGCTACCCGGGACAGGGGCGTGACCCAGTACCTC. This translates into CSATRDRGVTQYL.

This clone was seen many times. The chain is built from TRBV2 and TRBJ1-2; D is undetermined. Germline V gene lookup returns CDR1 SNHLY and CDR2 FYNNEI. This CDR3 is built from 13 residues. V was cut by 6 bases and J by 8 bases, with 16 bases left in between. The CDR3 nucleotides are TGTGCCAGCAGGTACCGCCCTGAGGACGGCTACACCTTC. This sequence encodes CASRYRPEDGYTF. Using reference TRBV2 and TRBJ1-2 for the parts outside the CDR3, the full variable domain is EPEVTQTPSHQVTQMGQEVILRCVPISNHLYFYWYRQILGQKVEFLVSFYNNEISEKSEIFDDQFSVERPDGSNFTLKIRSTKLEDSAMYFCASRYRPEDGYTFGSGTRLTVV.

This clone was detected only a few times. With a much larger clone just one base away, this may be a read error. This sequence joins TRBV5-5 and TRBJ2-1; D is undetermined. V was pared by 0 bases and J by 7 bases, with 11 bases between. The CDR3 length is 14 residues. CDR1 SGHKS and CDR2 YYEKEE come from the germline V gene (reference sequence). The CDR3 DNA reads TGTGCCAGCAGCTTGGAAGTTAGTGGGAATGAGCAGTTCTTC. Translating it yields CASSLEVSGNEQFF.

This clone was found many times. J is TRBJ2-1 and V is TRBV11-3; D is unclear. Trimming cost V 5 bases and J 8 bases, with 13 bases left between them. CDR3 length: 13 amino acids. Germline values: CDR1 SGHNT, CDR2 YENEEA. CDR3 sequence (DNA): TGTGCCAGCAGCACCAAATTTCGTTATGAGCAGTTCTTC. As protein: CASSTKFRYEQFF.

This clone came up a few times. CDR3 protein: CATSGAGKTYEQYF. In nucleotides, the CDR3 is TGTGCCACCAGTGGGGCGGGTAAAACCTACGAGCAGTACTTC. The chain links TRBV24-1 to TRBJ2-7, with D maybe TRBD2 (5 bases). From germline, CDR1 is KGHDR and CDR2 SFDVKD. This CDR3 comprises 14 residues. Trimming cost V 5 bases and J 2 bases, with 12 bases left between them.

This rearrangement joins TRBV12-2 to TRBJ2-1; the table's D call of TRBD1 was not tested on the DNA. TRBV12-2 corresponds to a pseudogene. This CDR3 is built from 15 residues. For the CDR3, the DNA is TGTGCAAGCAAGCGAAAGGGGTCCTCCTACAATGAGCAGTTCTTC. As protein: CASKRKGSSYNEQFF.

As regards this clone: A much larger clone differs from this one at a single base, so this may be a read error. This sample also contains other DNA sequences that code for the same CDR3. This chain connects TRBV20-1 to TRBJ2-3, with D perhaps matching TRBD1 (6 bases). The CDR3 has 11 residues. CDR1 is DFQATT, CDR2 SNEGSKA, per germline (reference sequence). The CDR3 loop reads CSVGGSDTQYF. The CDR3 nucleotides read TGCAGCGTAGGGGGTTCAGATACGCAGTATTTT.